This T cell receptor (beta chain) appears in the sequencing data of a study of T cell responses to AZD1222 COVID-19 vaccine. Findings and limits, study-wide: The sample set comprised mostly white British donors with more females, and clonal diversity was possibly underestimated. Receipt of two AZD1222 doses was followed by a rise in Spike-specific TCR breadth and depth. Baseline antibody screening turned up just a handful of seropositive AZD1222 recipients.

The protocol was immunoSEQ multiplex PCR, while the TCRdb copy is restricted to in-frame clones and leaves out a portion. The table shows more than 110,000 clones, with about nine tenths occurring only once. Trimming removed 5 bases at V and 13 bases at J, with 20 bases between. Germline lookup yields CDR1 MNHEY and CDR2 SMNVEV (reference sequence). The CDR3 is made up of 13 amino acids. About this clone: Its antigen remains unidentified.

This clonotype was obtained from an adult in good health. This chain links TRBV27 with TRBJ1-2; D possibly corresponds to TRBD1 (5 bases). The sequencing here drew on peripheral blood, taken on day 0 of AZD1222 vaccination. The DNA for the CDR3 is TGTGCCAGCAGTACAGGACATGGTGTAGGCGGCACCTTC. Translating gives CASSTGHGVGGTF.